A selection of T cell receptor beta chains follows, all from one sample in a study of graft-versus-host responses after intestinal transplantation. Sequencing used immunoSEQ multiplex PCR; TCRdb keeps in-frame clones, though not all of them. Of roughly 97,000 clones detected, 75% to 95% appear once; the ten largest clones hold roughly 0.2%. No antigen has been assigned to these receptors. The source was unstimulated CD4+ T cells sorted from spleen or lymph node cells, collected before transplant. Receptors were obtained from a human donor who was the organ donor for an intestinal transplant. Each CDR3 is given with its conserved first and last residue. A D gene is named only where the DNA matches it firmly. The size of a clone is reported for some rows only, either as once, few or many, or as a class for expanded clones.

NA | NA | TRBJ1-1 | TRBV5-4 | TGTGCCAGCAGCCCTAGGAGGGGAGGGGGCACTGAAGCTTTCTTT | CASSPRRGGGTEAFF
NA | TRBD1 | TRBJ1-2 | TRBV6-5 | TGTGCCAGCAGTTACTCGAACAGGGGGAATGGCTACACCTTC | CASSYSNRGNGYTF
NA | TRBD2 | TRBJ2-1 | TRBV7-2 | TGTGCCAGCAGCTTAGTAGCGGGCAGGGTGGGTGAGCAGTTCTTC | CASSLVAGRVGEQFF
NA | NA | TRBJ1-2 | TRBV5-1 | TGCGCCAGCAGCTTGATGAGAGTACCGACAACTAACTATGGCTACACCTTC | CASSLMRVPTTNYGYTF
NA | NA | TRBJ2-1 | TRBV4-1 | TGCGCCAGCAGCCAAGTGGGGGGTAAGAATGAGCAGTTCTTC | CASSQVGGKNEQFF
NA | NA | TRBJ2-2 | TRBV7-3 | TGTGCCAGCAGCCTGGCCGTACCCAGCGGGGAGCTGTTTTTT | CASSLAVPSGELFF
NA | TRBD1 | TRBJ1-2 | TRBV5-6 | TGTGCCAGCAGCTTAACGTACCGGGACAGGGGCTACACCTTC | CASSLTYRDRGYTF
NA | NA | TRBJ1-1 | TRBV7-2 | TGTGCCAGCAGCTTCCGACAGGCCCGTGAAGCTTTCTTT | CASSFRQAREAFF
NA | NA | TRBJ2-1 | TRBV4-1 | TGCGCCAGCAGCCAAGTTGCGGGCGGGCAGTTCTTC | CASSQVAGGQFF
NA | TRBD1 | TRBJ1-3 | TRBV7-2 | TGTGCCAGCAGCTTAGCGACAGGGGGAAACACCATATATTTT | CASSLATGGNTIYF
NA | NA | TRBJ2-7 | TRBV5-1 | TGCGCCAGCAGCCCCATTCCAGGGCCCTACGAGCAGTACTTC | CASSPIPGPYEQYF
NA | TRBD1 | TRBJ1-5 | TRBV4-1 | TGCGCCAGCAGCCAAGATCCAGGGACAGTCAATCAGCCCCAGCATTTT | CASSQDPGTVNQPQHF
NA | TRBD2 | TRBJ2-3 | TRBV4-2 | TGTGCCAGCAGCCTCGGACTAGCGGGGGGCACAGATACGCAGTATTTT | CASSLGLAGGTDTQYF
NA | NA | TRBJ1-6 | TRBV18 | TGTGCCAGCTCACCACCAGAATTCGGGGGAGGTTCACCCCTCCACTTT | CASSPPEFGGGSPLHF
NA | NA | TRBJ1-1 | TRBV27 | TGTGCCAGCAGCCTAATAAGGAACACTGAAGCTTTCTTT | CASSLIRNTEAFF
NA | NA | TRBJ2-7 | TRBV6-1 | TGTGCCAGCAGTGCGGCGGCCTACGAGCAGTACTTC | CASSAAAYEQYF
NA | NA | TRBJ1-6 | TRBV7-3 | TGTGCCAGCAGCTTAACTGGTACGACCAGGAATTCACCCCTCCACTTT | CASSLTGTTRNSPLHF
NA | NA | TRBJ1-4 | TRBV7-2 | TGTGCCAGCAGCCCACAGGGTACTAATGAAAAACTGTTTTTT | CASSPQGTNEKLFF
NA | NA | TRBJ2-5 | TRBV5-1 | TGCGCCAGCAGCTTGGAGCGGGCTAGGGAGACCCAGTACTTC | CASSLERARETQYF
once | TRBD1 | TRBJ1-5 | TRBV4-2 | TGTGCCAGCAGCCAAGTCAGGGGGCTGCAGCCCCAGCATTTT | CASSQVRGLQPQHF
NA | TRBD2 | TRBJ2-7 | TRBV4-1 | TGCGCCAGCAGCCAAGATAGGGGACTAGCGGGGGTGAACTACGAGCAGTACTTC | CASSQDRGLAGVNYEQYF
NA | TRBD1 | TRBJ1-2 | TRBV28 | TGTGCCAGCAGTTTATTTCGGGGACAGGGGTACTATGGCTACACCTTC | CASSLFRGQGYYGYTF
NA | NA | TRBJ1-2 | TRBV4-3 | TGCGCCAGCAGCCAGCTAAGCCTAGGTGGCTACACCTTC | CASSQLSLGGYTF
NA | NA | TRBJ2-3 | TRBV7-2 | TGTGCCAGCAGCTCCCTGACGGGGGTCACAGATACGCAGTATTTT | CASSSLTGVTDTQYF
NA | TRBD1 | TRBJ2-6 | TRBV27 | TGTGCCAGCAGACTACAGGGGGCGCAGAGGTCTGGGGCCAACGTCCTGACTTTC | CASRLQGAQRSGANVLTF
NA | NA | TRBJ2-3 | TRBV19 | TGTGCCAGTAGGGTCGGGGGACTCAGCACAGATACGCAGTATTTT | CASRVGGLSTDTQYF
NA | NA | TRBJ2-3 | TRBV7-9 | TGTGCCAGCAGCTATTGGCCTAGCACAGATACGCAGTATTTT | CASSYWPSTDTQYF
NA | TRBD1 | TRBJ1-2 | TRBV19 | TGTGCCAGTAGAATTCGGGACAGGGTATATGGCTACACCTTC | CASRIRDRVYGYTF
NA | TRBD1 | TRBJ1-5 | TRBV30 | TGTGCCTGGAGTAACCGAGTTGGGACAGGATTCTATCAGCCCCAGCATTTT | CAWSNRVGTGFYQPQHF
NA | NA | TRBJ2-2 | TRBV7-6 | TGTGCCAGCAGCTTATTTGAGGGTAACACCGGGGAGCTGTTTTTT | CASSLFEGNTGELFF
NA | NA | TRBJ2-2 | TRBV15 | TGTGCCACCAGCAGAGATCGGAAGGGGCTGGCCGGGGAGCTGTTTTTT | CATSRDRKGLAGELFF
NA | TRBD1 | TRBJ1-1 | TRBV19 | TGTGCCAGTAGTATCACAGGGGGCGGAGGGTACACTGAAGCTTTCTTT | CASSITGGGGYTEAFF
NA | TRBD1 | TRBJ1-4 | TRBV7-9 | TGTGCCAGCAGCTTCACCCCCCTCAGACAGGGGGGTGGTGAAAAACTGTTTTTT | CASSFTPLRQGGGEKLFF
NA | NA | TRBJ2-1 | TRBV27 | TGTGCCAGCAGTTTACCGGGAACAGGGTCCCGGAATGAGCAGTTCTTC | CASSLPGTGSRNEQFF
NA | TRBD2 | TRBJ2-1 | TRBV9 | TGTGCCAGCAGCGACCTAGCGGGGGACAACAATGAGCAGTTCTTC | CASSDLAGDNNEQFF
once | NA | TRBJ1-2 | TRBV30 | TGTGCCTGGATGCGGAGACCCTGGGGCTACACCTTC | CAWMRRPWGYTF
NA | TRBD2 | TRBJ2-7 | TRBV5-1 | TGCGCCAGCAGGCGGACTAGCGGAGGACAGTACGAGCAGTACTTC | CASRRTSGGQYEQYF
once | TRBD1 | TRBJ1-4 | TRBV2 | TGTGCCAGCAGTGATATAGGACAGGGGGCAGAAAAACTGTTTTTT | CASSDIGQGAEKLFF
NA | NA | TRBJ2-5 | TRBV5-1 | TGCGCCAGCAGCCCCCGACAGGCTTTCGTGACCCAGTACTTC | CASSPRQAFVTQYF
NA | NA | TRBJ2-2 | TRBV19 | TGTGCCAGTAGTATTGGGGCACGCACCGGGGAGCTGTTTTTT | CASSIGARTGELFF
few | TRBD1 | TRBJ1-1 | TRBV19 | TGTGCCAGTAGCCTCACCCCTCGGACAGGGGAAGACACTGAAGCTTTCTTT | CASSLTPRTGEDTEAFF
NA | NA | TRBJ2-7 | TRBV4-3 | TGCGCCAGCAGCCATGAACCGGTTTACCCCTACGAGCAGTACTTC | CASSHEPVYPYEQYF
NA | TRBD2 | TRBJ2-1 | TRBV5-6 | TGTGCCAGCAGCTCCCTGCGGGGGGGCCCGAACCATGAGCAGTTCTTC | CASSSLRGGPNHEQFF